The entry below gives a single T cell receptor (beta chain) sequence along with its context. The data derive from a study of blood T cell repertoires in COVID-19. V was shortened by 2 bases and J by 5 bases, with 15 bases between the two germline ends. There are 15 residues in the CDR3. CDR1 and CDR2 (germline): SGHVS, FQNEAQ. Libraries were prepared by immunoSEQ multiplex PCR; TCRdb keeps only in-frame clonotypes and omits some of them. The sample has roughly 340,000 clones, over 75% seen once. The sample comprised PBMCs or T cells enriched from blood (not recorded which). The V call is TRBV7-8, the J call TRBJ2-5; a weak D match, TRBD2 (6 bases). This clonotype originated in a man between 40 and 49 years old in a cohort exposed to, infected with or recovered from COVID-19 (not recorded which). Written as DNA, the CDR3 is TGTGCCAGCAGCTTATTGCCCCGCGGGATCGAGACCCAGTACTTC. Its protein product is CASSLLPRGIETQYF.